What follows are 31 T cell receptor beta chains derived from one specimen sequenced in a study of control samples from healthy donors and cancer patients. Only in-frame clones appear in the TCRdb table, and some are missing; sequencing was by immunoSEQ multiplex PCR. The sample consists of some 150,000 clones, 94% of them appearing once. Sequencing input: PBMCs. The receptors stem from a man aged 55 to 70 with colorectal cancer.

The chain employs TRBV21-1 and TRBJ2-2. TRBV21-1 has pseudogene status. This CDR3 has 16 residues. The CDR3 DNA reads TGTGCCAGCAGCAAACGGGACCCAGCCGTGGCCGGGGAGCTGTTTTTT. Translating gives CASSKRDPAVAGELFF.

The chain recombines TRBV6-6 with TRBJ1-2; 8 positions agree with TRBD1. Germline V lookup: CDR1 MNHNY, CDR2 SVGAGI (reference sequence). The CDR3 loop spans 15 amino acids. The V and J ends lost 1 base and 8 bases, in that order; junction bases with no gene match: 9. The CDR3 region has the DNA TGTGCCAGCAGTTACTTGGGACAGGCTATTTCAGGCTACACCTTC. Protein sequence: CASSYLGQAISGYTF.

The CDR3 DNA reads as TGTGCCAGCAGCTTAAGTACCGGGGAGCTGTTTTTT. Residues: CASSLSTGELFF. This chain links TRBV5-6 with TRBJ2-2; unclear D gene. The germline CDR1 and CDR2 sequences are SGHDT and YYEEEE. This CDR3 has 12 amino acids. Trimming took 2 bases from V and 5 from J, leaving 4 bases between them. Variable domain in full (rest from reference TRBV5-6 and TRBJ2-2): DAGVTQSPTHLIKTRGQQVTLRCSPKSGHDTVSWYQQALGQGPQFIFQYYEEEERQRGNFPDRFSGHQFPNYSSELNVNALLLGDSALYLCASSLSTGELFFGEGSRLTVL.

Here the CDR3 reads CASSQLGRTGDTQYF. The CDR3 bases are TGCGCCAGCAGCCAACTCGGGCGGACTGGAGATACGCAGTATTTT. The V gene is TRBV4-1, the J gene TRBJ2-3; perhaps TRBD2 as D (5 bases). Germline values: CDR1 MGHRA, CDR2 YSYEKL. V gave up 2 bases and J gave up 5 bases, with 14 bases separating them. This CDR3 spans 15 amino acids.

DNA for the CDR3: TGTGCCAGCAGACCTCAGGGAGGCACCGGGGAGCTGTTTTTT. Residues: CASRPQGGTGELFF. This chain connects TRBV7-9 to TRBJ2-2, with D maybe TRBD2 (6 bases). V was clipped by 6 bases and J by 4 bases, with 12 bases between them. There are 14 residues in the CDR3. The V gene's germline CDR1 is SEHNR and CDR2 FQNEAQ (reference sequence).

The chain employs TRBV19 and TRBJ2-1; TRBD1 agrees at 7 bases. Germline V gene sequence: CDR1 LNHDA, CDR2 SQIVND (reference sequence). CDR3 length: 15 amino acids. J lost 1 base, V lost 3 bases, and 3 bases had no gene match. The CDR3 is CASSILQGSYNEQFF. The CDR3 region has the DNA TGTGCCAGTAGTATTTTACAGGGGTCCTACAATGAGCAGTTCTTC.

The chain joins TRBV3-1 (or the pseudogene TRBV3-2) to TRBJ1-3, with D perhaps matching TRBD1 (6 bases). Germline V gene sequence: CDR1 LGHDT, CDR2 YNNKEL (reference sequence). The CDR3 has 17 amino acids. Trimming cost V 2 bases and J 2 bases, with 16 bases left between them. Here the CDR3 reads CASSQLQGGSTGNTIYF. In nucleotides, the CDR3 is TGTGCCAGCAGCCAATTACAGGGAGGCTCTACTGGAAACACCATATATTTT.

This chain connects TRBV2 to TRBJ1-5; a weak D match, TRBD1 (6 bases). CDR3 length: 14 amino acids. V was pared by 6 bases and J by 4 bases, with 13 bases between. Germline CDR1 SNHLY, CDR2 FYNNEI. CDR3 sequence reads: CASRAQGLNQPQHF. CDR3 nucleotides: TGTGCCAGCAGGGCCCAGGGGCTGAATCAGCCCCAGCATTTT.

This chain links TRBV3-1 (or the pseudogene TRBV3-2) with TRBJ1-1; tentatively, D is TRBD1 (5 bases). Trimming shortened V by 6 bases and J by 4 bases, and 15 bases separated the two germline ends. The germline CDR1 and CDR2 sequences are LGHDT and YNNKEL (reference sequence). CDR3 size: 14 residues. CDR3 residues: CASSAEFRATEAFF. The CDR3 DNA sequence: TGTGCCAGCAGTGCAGAATTCAGGGCCACTGAAGCTTTCTTT.

The chain recombines TRBV30 with TRBJ1-6, with TRBD1 matching over 9 bases. Per the germline V gene, CDR1 is GTSNPN and CDR2 is SVGIG (reference sequence). V lost 3 bases, J lost 8 bases, and 5 bases stayed unmatched. CDR3 length equals 14 residues. CDR3 region: CAWRDRGSYSPLHF. CDR3 sequence (DNA): TGTGCCTGGAGAGACAGGGGGAGTTATTCACCCCTCCACTTT.

The J gene is TRBJ2-2, the V gene TRBV30; unclear D gene. V dropped 1 base and J dropped 1 base, with 10 bases sitting between them. Germline-derived CDR1 and CDR2 are GTSNPN and SVGIG (reference sequence). The CDR3 totals 15 residues. The CDR3 nucleotides are TGTGCCTGGAGTGACTCCTACAAGAACACCGGGGAGCTGTTTTTT. It codes for CAWSDSYKNTGELFF.

Only a few counts were recorded for this clone. The chain recombines TRBV24-1 with TRBJ1-2; perhaps TRBD1 as D (5 bases). The length of the CDR3 is 13 residues. Trimming pared 1 base from V and 6 bases from J, leaving 8 bases between. The V gene's germline CDR1 is KGHDR and CDR2 SFDVKD. CDR3 in DNA: TGTGCCACCAGTGATTTCCAGGGAAATGGCTACACCTTC. Its translation is CATSDFQGNGYTF.

This sequence joins TRBV25-1 and TRBJ2-7; 7 bases align to TRBD1. Trimming removed 2 bases from V and 5 bases from J; junction bases left unmatched: 9. The CDR3 is 15 amino acids. CDR1 MGHDK and CDR2 SYGVNS come from the germline V gene. CDR3: CASSELGTAPHEQYF. The CDR3 nucleotides are TGTGCCAGCAGTGAACTCGGGACAGCCCCCCACGAGCAGTACTTC.

The chain uses TRBV3-1 (or the pseudogene TRBV3-2) and TRBJ1-1, with 7 bases matching TRBD1. Germline V gene sequence: CDR1 LGHDT, CDR2 YNNKEL (reference sequence). Trimming cost V 5 bases and J 4 bases; bases outside gene matches: 22. CDR3 size: 19 residues. The CDR3 bases are TGTGCCAGCAGCTCTTCTCCGGGACAGCAATTTAATTCGGGCACTGAAGCTTTCTTT. It specifies CASSSSPGQQFNSGTEAFF.

This sequence joins TRBV5-1 and TRBJ2-3; the D gene could be TRBD1 or TRBD2 (5 bases each). The CDR3 is 18 amino acids. Germline V gives CDR1 SGHRS, CDR2 YFSETQ. V was trimmed by 1 base and J by 0 bases, leaving 18 bases between them. The CDR3 DNA sequence: TGCGCCAGCAGCTTGCTCAACCGAGGGGCCCTAAGCACAGATACGCAGTATTTT. Protein: CASSLLNRGALSTDTQYF.

The chain recombines TRBV24-1 with TRBJ2-5; 7 bases agree with TRBD2. CDR3 length equals 13 residues. The germline V gene encodes CDR1 KGHDR and CDR2 SFDVKD. V gave up 5 bases and J gave up 5 bases; unmatched junction bases: 4. The CDR3: CATSGGGGETQYF. CDR3 nucleotides: TGTGCCACCAGTGGGGGCGGGGGTGAGACCCAGTACTTC.

The chain carries TRBV28 and TRBJ1-6; 8 bases match TRBD1. The CDR3 covers 16 residues. Germline trimming cut 6 bases from V and 7 bases from J; bases unmatched to any gene: 11. In germline, CDR1 is MDHEN, CDR2 SYDVKM. The CDR3 is CASSHTRTGPNSPLHF. For the CDR3, the DNA is TGTGCCAGCAGCCATACTCGGACAGGGCCAAATTCACCCCTCCACTTT.

The chain couples TRBV28 to TRBJ1-2; 10 bases align to TRBD1. There are 10 residues in the CDR3. Trimming cost V 10 bases and J 8 bases; bases outside gene matches: 1. The germline V gene has CDR1 MDHEN and CDR2 SYDVKM. The CDR3 spells CATDRGGYTF. In DNA form, the CDR3 reads TGTGCCACGGACAGGGGGGGCTACACCTTC.

This chain connects TRBV7-8 to TRBJ2-1; no definite D call. Germline V gene sequence: CDR1 SGHVS, CDR2 FQNEAQ. With 5 bases removed from V and 4 bases from J, the gap between germline ends came to 15 bases. The CDR3 extends over 15 amino acids. CDR3 nucleotide sequence: TGTGCCAGCAGCCTCGGCCCTCCTACGTACAATGAGCAGTTCTTC. Translation gives CASSLGPPTYNEQFF.

The gene calls are TRBV10-2 and TRBJ1-5; TRBD1 aligns across 9 bases. Germline CDR1 WSHSY, CDR2 SAAADI. The CDR3 loop spans 14 amino acids. V lost 5 bases and J lost 5; bases outside the gene matches: 4. The CDR3 DNA follows: TGCGCCAGCAGTCCGGGACAGGGCTATCAGCCCCAGCATTTT. Translation gives CASSPGQGYQPQHF.

The gene calls are TRBV5-1 and TRBJ1-4, with 9 nucleotides matching TRBD1. The CDR3 sequence is 15 residues long. Per the germline V gene, CDR1 is SGHRS and CDR2 is YFSETQ. V gave up 0 bases and J gave up 7 bases; unmatched junction bases: 4. In nucleotides, the CDR3 is TGCGCCAGCAGCTTGGAGGGACAGGGCTCTGAAAAACTGTTTTTT. Its translation is CASSLEGQGSEKLFF.

The chain couples TRBV19 to TRBJ2-1; TRBD2 aligns across 12 bases. The CDR3 is 15 amino acids. V lost 5 bases and J lost 7; bases outside the gene matches: 6. The germline CDR1 and CDR2 sequences are LNHDA and SQIVND (reference sequence). CDR3 nucleotide sequence: TGTGCCAGTAGTCTTCTAGCGGGGGGGGATAATGAGCAGTTCTTC. Translation: CASSLLAGGDNEQFF.

This CDR3 is CAWDRGRGNEQFF. The CDR3 DNA sequence: TGTGCCTGGGACAGGGGGCGCGGGAATGAGCAGTTCTTC. This chain connects TRBV30 to TRBJ2-1; 10 nucleotides align to TRBD1. The CDR3 length is 13 residues. The germline V gene has CDR1 GTSNPN and CDR2 SVGIG (reference sequence). The ends lost 5 bases at V and 7 bases at J; junction bases unmatched: 5.

The rearrangement links TRBV7-9 to TRBJ1-1, with 7 bases aligning to TRBD1. V lost 5 bases to trimming and J lost 3 bases; unmatched junction nucleotides: 15. The CDR3 contains 17 residues. Germline V gene data show CDR1 as SEHNR and CDR2 as FQNEAQ (reference sequence). The CDR3 is CASSPSGGGGIYTEAFF. The CDR3, as DNA: TGTGCCAGCAGCCCCTCAGGGGGAGGGGGGATCTACACTGAAGCTTTCTTT.

The CDR3 nucleotides read TGTGCCAGTAGTATAGTGTCGGATGAAGCTTTCTTT. Residues: CASSIVSDEAFF. The chain links TRBV19 to TRBJ1-1; D gene ambiguous. The V gene lost 1 base and the J gene lost 7 bases, with 7 bases spanning the gap. CDR3 length equals 12 residues. Germline assignment: CDR1 LNHDA and CDR2 SQIVND (reference sequence). Full variable domain (rest looked up from reference TRBV19 and TRBJ1-1): DGGITQSPKYLFRKEGQNVTLSCEQNLNHDAMYWYRQDPGQGLRLIYYSQIVNDFQKGDIAEGYSVSREKKESFPLTVTSAQKNPTAFYLCASSIVSDEAFFGQGTRLTVV.

J is TRBJ1-4 and V is TRBV3-1 (or the pseudogene TRBV3-2); tentatively, D is TRBD1 (5 bases). The CDR3 has 13 amino acids. V was trimmed by 4 bases and J by 8 bases, leaving 11 bases between them. From germline, CDR1 is LGHDT and CDR2 YNNKEL (reference sequence). The chain's CDR3 is CASSPLEGEKLFF. The CDR3 DNA is TGTGCCAGCAGCCCGCTCGAGGGGGAAAAACTGTTTTTT.

This chain connects TRBV3-1 (or the pseudogene TRBV3-2) to TRBJ2-3; D tentatively reads TRBD1 or TRBD2 (6 bases each). V was trimmed by 0 bases and J by 6 bases, leaving 13 bases between them. Germline V gives CDR1 LGHDT, CDR2 YNNKEL (reference sequence). This CDR3 has 15 amino acids. The DNA for the CDR3 is TGTGCCAGCAGCCAAGATTACGGGGGCCGGGATACGCAGTATTTT. Translation gives CASSQDYGGRDTQYF.

The CDR3 coding sequence is TGTGCCAGCAGCTTAGGCAGGGACAATGAGCAGTTCTTC. It specifies CASSLGRDNEQFF. The chain employs TRBV11-3 and TRBJ2-1, with a possible D match to TRBD1 (5 bases). V dropped 1 base and J dropped 5 bases, with 6 bases sitting between them. Germline values: CDR1 SGHNT, CDR2 YENEEA. The CDR3 runs 13 residues.

The V and J genes are TRBV20-1 and TRBJ2-5; D gene unclear. This CDR3 has 11 amino acids. Germline V gene sequence: CDR1 DFQATT, CDR2 SNEGSKA (reference sequence). The V and J ends lost 2 bases and 4 bases respectively, with 5 bases between them. The CDR3 DNA sequence: TGCAGTGCTAGACCTACAGAGACCCAGTACTTC. Translation gives CSARPTETQYF.

J is TRBJ1-5 and V is TRBV7-2; TRBD1 is a possible D gene (6 bases). V lost 3 bases and J lost 1, with 16 bases in between. This CDR3 has 17 amino acids. Germline-derived CDR1 and CDR2 are SGHTA and FQGNSA. CDR3 DNA: TGTGCCAGCAGCTTCCAGGGGAAGGTCGGGAGCAATCAGCCCCAGCATTTT. Amino acid sequence: CASSFQGKVGSNQPQHF.

This clone has just one count. V usage is TRBV5-4 and J usage is TRBJ1-4; tentative D call: TRBD1 (5 bases). CDR3 length equals 15 residues. CDR1 is SGHNT, CDR2 YYREEE, per germline (reference sequence). With 4 bases removed from V and 5 bases from J, the gap between germline ends came to 15 bases. The CDR3 bases are TGTGCCAGCAGCGATAGGGCAGGGCAGAATGAAAAACTGTTTTTT. This sequence encodes CASSDRAGQNEKLFF.